The rows below give T cell receptor beta chains drawn from one sample of a study of blood T cell repertoires in COVID-19. Profiling relied on immunoSEQ multiplex PCR, and the TCRdb table lists in-frame clones only, not all of them. The profile shows fewer than 50,000 clones, less than 70% of them singletons. The sample taken for sequencing was peripheral blood. These receptors were taken from a man older than 75 with acute or convalescent COVID-19. Both conserved end residues are part of each CDR3. The D gene is left open where the match is weak. Only part of the rows carry a size: once, few, many, or a class if the clone is expanded.

clone size	V gene	D gene	J gene	CDR3 DNA	CDR3 protein
-	TRBV5-5	TRBD1	TRBJ1-6	TGTGCCAGCAGCGACGGACAGGGGACTTCACCCCTCCACTTT	CASSDGQGTSPLHF
-	TRBV5-6	-	TRBJ1-6	TGTGCCAGCCACCATCGTGACAGTAGGAATAATTCACCCCTCCACTTT	CASHHRDSRNNSPLHF
-	TRBV10-3	TRBD1	TRBJ1-5	TGTGCCATCGGTACCGGGACAGGGGACCTTTATAGCAATCAGCCCCAGCATTTT	CAIGTGTGDLYSNQPQHF
few	TRBV7-8	-	TRBJ2-1	TGTGCCAGCAGCTTAGCAACAGAGAATGAGCAGTTCTTC	CASSLATENEQFF
few	TRBV7-8	-	TRBJ2-3	TGTGCCAGCAGCTTAGCTAGCGGATTCACAGATACGCAGTATTTT	CASSLASGFTDTQYF
-	TRBV18	TRBD1	TRBJ1-1	TGTGCCAGCTCACCAACTGGGACAGGGTTGCAAACTGAAGCTTTCTTT	CASSPTGTGLQTEAFF
-	TRBV5-1	TRBD1	TRBJ1-1	TGCGCCAGCAGCGAGGGACAGGGCCTCCCGAACACTGAAGCTTTCTTT	CASSEGQGLPNTEAFF
few	TRBV5-1	TRBD1	TRBJ1-2	TGCGCCAGCAGCTTGGACAGGGGGTCCTATGGCTACACCTTC	CASSLDRGSYGYTF
-	TRBV19	-	TRBJ2-3	TGTGCCAGTAGTAAGAGGGGGGGGCCTTTCACAGATACGCAGTATTTT	CASSKRGGPFTDTQYF
-	TRBV7-3	-	TRBJ2-3	TGTGCCAGCAGCCCCGGGGGTACCACAGATACGCAGTATTTT	CASSPGGTTDTQYF
-	TRBV27	TRBD1	TRBJ1-1	TGTGCCAGCAGTTTCGGGACAGGGCGTGAAGCTTTCTTT	CASSFGTGREAFF
-	TRBV5-1	-	TRBJ1-4	TGCGCCAGCAGCTCACACCCTGCGGACTATAAGGGTGAAAAACTGTTTTTT	CASSSHPADYKGEKLFF
-	TRBV30	-	TRBJ1-4	TGTGCCTGGATCCCGGGACTGGGGGGAAAACTGTTTTTT	CAWIPGLGGKLFF
medium-sized	TRBV3-1/TRBV3-2	-	TRBJ2-5	TGTGCCAGCAGCCAAGGCCTAGGGGGCCAAGAGACCCAGTACTTC	CASSQGLGGQETQYF
few	TRBV15	-	TRBJ1-2	TGTGCCACCAGCACCCGGACATCGGGTTACGGCTACACCTTC	CATSTRTSGYGYTF
-	TRBV5-1	TRBD1	TRBJ2-1	TGCGCCAGCAGCTTGGTGGACAGGGAATCCCATGAGCAGTTCTTC	CASSLVDRESHEQFF
-	TRBV30	-	TRBJ1-3	TGTGCCTGGAGTTCAGGGTTCTCTGGAAACACCATATATTTT	CAWSSGFSGNTIYF
-	TRBV4-1	-	TRBJ2-3	TGCGCCAGCAGCCAAGATTTAGGGAGGGGGTTTACAGATACGCAGTATTTT	CASSQDLGRGFTDTQYF
-	TRBV11-3	-	TRBJ2-1	TGTGCCAGCAGCTTCGACAGGTTCTACAATGAGCAGTTCTTC	CASSFDRFYNEQFF
-	TRBV9	-	TRBJ2-7	TGTGCCAGCAGCCTTGAGCCTAGCTCCTCCGAGCAGTACTTC	CASSLEPSSSEQYF
-	TRBV18	TRBD1	TRBJ2-7	TGTGCCAGCTCACCTCGGACAGGGCAAAGCTCCTACGAGCAGTACTTC	CASSPRTGQSSYEQYF
-	TRBV25-1	TRBD1	TRBJ1-3	TGTGCCAGCAGCGCGGGACAGAGCTCTGGAAACACCATATATTTT	CASSAGQSSGNTIYF
-	TRBV18	-	TRBJ1-1	TGTGCCAGCTCCCCCGGTGGGGGGTTGATTCGCACTGAAGCTTTCTTT	CASSPGGGLIRTEAFF
few	TRBV27	TRBD1	TRBJ2-1	TGTGCCAGCAGCCGGGACAGGGAAGTCAATGAGCAGTTCTTC	CASSRDREVNEQFF
-	TRBV7-2	TRBD1	TRBJ1-2	TGTGCCAGCAGCTTAAGGACAGGGGATGGCTACACCTTC	CASSLRTGDGYTF
once	TRBV6-6	-	TRBJ1-1	TGTGCCAGCAACCGGGTGGCCGCGGCTGAAGCTTTCTTT	CASNRVAAAEAFF
few	TRBV7-2	TRBD1	TRBJ1-5	TGTGCCAGCAGCCCCCGGACAGGTAGCAATCAGCCCCAGCATTTT	CASSPRTGSNQPQHF
few	TRBV10-3	TRBD1	TRBJ2-2	TGTGCCATCAACGGACAGGGGGCCGACACCGGGGAGCTGTTTTTT	CAINGQGADTGELFF
-	TRBV5-5	-	TRBJ1-4	TGTGCCAGCAGCTTGGCGGGGGATGGTGAAAAACTGTTTTTT	CASSLAGDGEKLFF
once	TRBV6-5	TRBD1	TRBJ1-2	TGTGCCAGCAGTTACACAGGGGCAGTAGGCTACACCTTC	CASSYTGAVGYTF
-	TRBV19	TRBD1	TRBJ1-4	TGTGCCAGTAGTCCCCGTACAGGGGGCAAAGGGGAAAAACTGTTTTTT	CASSPRTGGKGEKLFF
-	TRBV2	-	TRBJ2-3	TGTGCCAGCAGTGCGCTAGCAAGGGGCACAGATACGCAGTATTTT	CASSALARGTDTQYF
-	TRBV6-2/TRBV6-3	-	TRBJ1-1	TGTGCCAGCAGTTCCTGGACAGAACCCACTGAAGCTTTCTTT	CASSSWTEPTEAFF
-	TRBV7-9	-	TRBJ1-2	TGTGCCAGCAGCTGGGGGGAGGGCGGCTATGGCTACACCTTC	CASSWGEGGYGYTF
-	TRBV7-6	TRBD2	TRBJ2-1	TGTGCCAGCAGCCCGAATGGACTAGCGGGTTCCTACAATGAGCAGTTCTTC	CASSPNGLAGSYNEQFF
few	TRBV24-1	TRBD1	TRBJ2-2	TGTGCCACCAGTGAACGGACAGGGCGAGGGGAGCTGTTTTTT	CATSERTGRGELFF
few	TRBV10-3	-	TRBJ2-1	TGTGCCATCAGCTCCGGGGGTAAAGGTGAGCAGTTCTTC	CAISSGGKGEQFF
once	TRBV6-6	TRBD1	TRBJ2-7	TGTGCCAGCAGTTACGGGGACAGGAACCCCTCCTACGAGCAGTACTTC	CASSYGDRNPSYEQYF
-	TRBV5-1	TRBD2	TRBJ2-1	TGCGCCAGCAGCGAATCCCCTTGGGGGGGTAATGAGCAGTTCTTC	CASSESPWGGNEQFF
-	TRBV18	-	TRBJ1-1	TGTGCCAGCTCACCAGAGGTCACGGCTAACACTGAAGCTTTCTTT	CASSPEVTANTEAFF
-	TRBV4-1	TRBD2	TRBJ2-5	TGCGCCAGCAGCCAAAGACTAGCGGAAGGCCAAGAGACCCAGTACTTC	CASSQRLAEGQETQYF
few	TRBV10-3	-	TRBJ1-5	TGTGCCATCAGTGAGACCCGGACAGTGAATCAGCCCCAGCATTTT	CAISETRTVNQPQHF
-	TRBV5-1	-	TRBJ1-1	TGCGCCAGCAGCTTCGGACAGCGGAACACTGAAGCTTTCTTT	CASSFGQRNTEAFF
-	TRBV2	-	TRBJ2-7	TGTGCCAGCAGTGAAAGGCGGGACGGCTACGAGCAGTACTTC	CASSERRDGYEQYF
-	TRBV14	-	TRBJ2-1	TGTGCCAGCAGCCAAGACGACGGGGGTACTGAGCAGTTCTTC	CASSQDDGGTEQFF
once	TRBV5-5	TRBD1	TRBJ2-1	TGTGCCAGCAGCGCCTCCGGGACAGTTGTCTACAATGAGCAGTTCTTC	CASSASGTVVYNEQFF
-	TRBV7-2	TRBD2	TRBJ2-1	TGTGCCAGCAGCCCATGGGGCAGGGAGGGGTCCTACAATGAGCAGTTCTTC	CASSPWGREGSYNEQFF
-	TRBV11-3	TRBD2	TRBJ2-3	TGTGCCAGCAGCCCGGGGACTAGCGGGAGCACAGATACGCAGTATTTT	CASSPGTSGSTDTQYF
-	TRBV5-1	TRBD1	TRBJ2-5	TGCGCCAGCAGCTTGCGGACAGGGGGCGGTGAGACCCAGTACTTC	CASSLRTGGGETQYF
few	TRBV6-2/TRBV6-3	-	TRBJ2-3	TGTGCCAGCAGTTACTCGACCACTAGCCACGGAGATACGCAGTATTTT	CASSYSTTSHGDTQYF
-	TRBV10-3	TRBD2	TRBJ2-5	TGTGCCATCAGTGAGTCGACCAGCGGGAGGTTGAAGACCCAGTACTTC	CAISESTSGRLKTQYF